This T cell receptor (beta chain) was identified during a study of blood T cells in healthy people across ages. Concerning this clonotype itself: Its antigen is not identified.

Overall study results and limits: A strong correlation was found between TCR beta diversity and the percentage of naive T cells. Versus aged donors, long-lived donors had higher diversity and more naive CD4+ cells. TCR beta diversity, measured per million T cells, fell in a roughly linear way with age.

The CDR3 totals 15 residues. V lost 7 bases to trimming and J lost 7 bases; unmatched junction nucleotides: 11. Sample-barcoded 5' priming and a J-beta primer mix drove a second PCR of about 6 to 11 cycles. Tagging of each cDNA molecule was performed by a template-switch adaptor with 12 random nucleotides. TCRdb processed the 5' RACE reads anew with MiXCR; each CDR3 protein has one entry. Found here are approximately 790,000 distinct CDR3 sequences, 62% of them singletons; the top ten hold 25% to 30%. Sequencing input: blood. The origin of this receptor is a man younger than 45 in good health. The chain employs TRBV12-3 or TRBV12-4 and TRBJ2-1; TRBD1 aligns across 9 bases. The CDR3 loop is CASTAYGTGKNEQFF. The CDR3 DNA sequence: TGTGCCAGCACAGCTTATGGGACAGGGAAGAATGAGCAGTTCTTC.